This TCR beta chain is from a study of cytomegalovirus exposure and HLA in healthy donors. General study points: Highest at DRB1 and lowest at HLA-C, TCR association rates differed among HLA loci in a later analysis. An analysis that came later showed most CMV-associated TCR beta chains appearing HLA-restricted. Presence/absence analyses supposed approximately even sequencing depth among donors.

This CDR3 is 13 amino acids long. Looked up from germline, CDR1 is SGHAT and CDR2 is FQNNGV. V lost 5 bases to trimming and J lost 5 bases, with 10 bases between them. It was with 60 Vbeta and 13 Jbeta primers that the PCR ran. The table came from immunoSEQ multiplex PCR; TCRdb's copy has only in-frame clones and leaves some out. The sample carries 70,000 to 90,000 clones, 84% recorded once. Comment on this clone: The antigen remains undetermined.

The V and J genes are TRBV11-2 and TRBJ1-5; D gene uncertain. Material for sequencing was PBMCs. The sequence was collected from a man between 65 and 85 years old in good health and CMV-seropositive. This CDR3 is CASSPSPDQPQHF. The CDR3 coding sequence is TGTGCCAGCAGCCCGAGTCCGGATCAGCCCCAGCATTTT. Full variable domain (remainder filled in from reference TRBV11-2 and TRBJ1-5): EAGVAQSPRYKIIEKRQSVAFWCNPISGHATLYWYQQILGQGPKLLIQFQNNGVVDDSQLPKDRFSAERLKGVDSTLKIQPAKLEDSAVYLCASSPSPDQPQHFGDGTRLSIL.